Listed below are T cell receptor beta chains from one sample, sequenced in a study of T cell repertoires in cytomegalovirus infection. Using its own MiXCR run on the reads, TCRdb lists one record per CDR3 protein. Here the sample spans tens of thousands of distinct CDR3 sequences, roughly 20% being singletons. Their antigens are not known. Sample: CD8+ T cells from cultured PBMCs, taken from culture after CMV antigen stimulation. These receptors were collected from a human donor in good health (CMV status not recorded). Some clones in this sample may be carry-over from other donors' samples. Each CDR3 is given with its conserved first and last residue. Fields, in order: CDR3 protein, CDR3 DNA, J gene, D gene, CDR3 length, clone size, V gene. The D gene is left open where the match is weak. Clone sizes are given selectively: once, few, many, or a class where the clone is expanded.

cdr3_aa: CASSQATGTSDNYGYTF; cdr3_nt: TGCGCCAGCAGCCAAGCCACAGGGACGTCTGATAACTATGGCTACACCTTC; j_call: TRBJ1-2; d_call: .; cdr3_length: 17; clone_size: .; v_call: TRBV4-1
cdr3_aa: CASSSSGTGDYEQYF; cdr3_nt: TGTGCCAGCAGCTCATCCGGGACAGGGGATTACGAGCAGTACTTC; j_call: TRBJ2-7; d_call: TRBD1; cdr3_length: 15; clone_size: .; v_call: TRBV7-9
cdr3_aa: CASSPRDRGRSDYGYTF; cdr3_nt: TGTGCCAGCAGTCCCCGGGACAGGGGGCGAAGCGACTATGGCTACACCTTC; j_call: TRBJ1-2; d_call: TRBD1; cdr3_length: 17; clone_size: few; v_call: TRBV25-1
cdr3_aa: CSVAVRGGYTF; cdr3_nt: TGCAGCGTTGCCGTTAGAGGAGGCTACACCTTC; j_call: TRBJ1-2; d_call: .; cdr3_length: 11; clone_size: .; v_call: TRBV29-1
cdr3_aa: CASSSWRGESTDTQYF; cdr3_nt: TGTGCCAGCAGTTCCTGGCGGGGGGAGAGCACAGATACGCAGTATTTT; j_call: TRBJ2-3; d_call: TRBD2; cdr3_length: 16; clone_size: .; v_call: TRBV6-2/TRBV6-3
cdr3_aa: CASSYSAGIGELFF; cdr3_nt: TGTGCCAGCAGTTATTCCGCCGGAATCGGGGAGCTGTTTTTT; j_call: TRBJ2-2; d_call: .; cdr3_length: 14; clone_size: few; v_call: TRBV6-5
cdr3_aa: CASSLVTSGLQETQYF; cdr3_nt: TGTGCCAGCAGCTTAGTAACTAGCGGACTCCAAGAGACCCAGTACTTC; j_call: TRBJ2-5; d_call: TRBD2; cdr3_length: 16; clone_size: few; v_call: TRBV7-2
cdr3_aa: CASSRASGDLDEQYF; cdr3_nt: TGTGCCAGCAGTAGGGCTAGCGGGGATCTAGACGAGCAGTACTTC; j_call: TRBJ2-7; d_call: TRBD2; cdr3_length: 15; clone_size: few; v_call: TRBV6-1
cdr3_aa: CATSSIAKNIQYF; cdr3_nt: TGTGCCACCTCCTCCATAGCCAAAAACATTCAGTACTTC; j_call: TRBJ2-4; d_call: .; cdr3_length: 13; clone_size: .; v_call: TRBV11-2
cdr3_aa: CASSLDRNIQYF; cdr3_nt: TGTGCCAGCAGTCTGGACAGAAACATTCAGTACTTC; j_call: TRBJ2-4; d_call: .; cdr3_length: 12; clone_size: few; v_call: TRBV27
cdr3_aa: CASSQDGGVSTEAFF; cdr3_nt: TGTGCCAGCAGCCAAGACGGGGGAGTAAGCACTGAAGCTTTCTTT; j_call: TRBJ1-1; d_call: .; cdr3_length: 15; clone_size: .; v_call: TRBV3-1
cdr3_aa: CASSPGTGPLNIQYF; cdr3_nt: TGTGCCAGCAGTCCCGGGACAGGGCCTCTAAACATTCAGTACTTC; j_call: TRBJ2-4; d_call: TRBD1; cdr3_length: 15; clone_size: .; v_call: TRBV12-3/TRBV12-4
cdr3_aa: CASSQDGPNEQFF; cdr3_nt: TGTGCCAGCAGTCAGGACGGCCCCAATGAGCAGTTCTTC; j_call: TRBJ2-1; d_call: .; cdr3_length: 13; clone_size: .; v_call: TRBV7-3
cdr3_aa: CASGLAGAGSEAFF; cdr3_nt: TGTGCTAGTGGTTTGGCGGGGGCGGGGTCTGAAGCTTTCTTT; j_call: TRBJ1-1; d_call: .; cdr3_length: 14; clone_size: .; v_call: TRBV12-5